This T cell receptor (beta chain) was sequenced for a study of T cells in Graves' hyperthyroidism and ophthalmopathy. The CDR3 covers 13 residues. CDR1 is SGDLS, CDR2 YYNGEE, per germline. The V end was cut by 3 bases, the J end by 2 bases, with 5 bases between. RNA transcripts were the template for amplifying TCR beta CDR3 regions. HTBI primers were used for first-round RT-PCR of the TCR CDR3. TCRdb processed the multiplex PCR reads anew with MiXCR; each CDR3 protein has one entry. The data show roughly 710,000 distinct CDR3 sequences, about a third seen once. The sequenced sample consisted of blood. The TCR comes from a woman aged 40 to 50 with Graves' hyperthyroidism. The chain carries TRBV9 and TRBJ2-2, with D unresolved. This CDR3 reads CASSAFNTGELFF. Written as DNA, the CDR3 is TGTGCCAGCAGCGCCTTTAACACCGGGGAGCTGTTTTTT.